The T cell receptor beta chain under discussion was sequenced for a study of T cell changes during pregnancy in multiple sclerosis. Losses at the gene ends were 6 bases for V and 9 bases for J; bases not matched to a gene: 7. This CDR3 comprises 14 residues. The germline V gene encodes CDR1 MNHNY and CDR2 SVGAGI (reference sequence). Data came from immunoSEQ multiplex PCR; TCRdb stores just in-frame clones and leaves some out. The sample carries more than 65,000 clones, around nine tenths recorded once. The chain couples TRBV6-6 to TRBJ1-6; 8 nucleotides agree with TRBD1. The sequences come from CD4+ T cells from peripheral blood mononuclear cells, collected before pregnancy. The origin of this receptor is a female donor with multiple sclerosis, enrolled in a pregnancy study. CDR3 DNA: TGTGCCAGCAGCTTCGACAGGGGCGGTTCACCCCTCCACTTT. Its protein is CASSFDRGGSPLHF.